A single sample is the source of the 19 T cell receptor beta chains below, sequenced in a study of cytomegalovirus exposure and HLA in healthy donors. Using immunoSEQ multiplex PCR, the repertoire was profiled, and TCRdb retains in-frame clones only, with some absent. The table includes about 150,000 clones, 94% detected once. The sequenced material came from PBMCs. These receptors originate from a man younger than 30 in good health and CMV-seropositive.

This sequence joins TRBV28 and TRBJ2-1; D unclear. The germline CDR1 and CDR2 sequences are MDHEN and SYDVKM. There are 14 residues in the CDR3. The ends were cut back, 4 bases at V and 2 bases at J, with 9 bases in the middle. CDR3 protein: CASSSPSAYNEQFF. The CDR3 bases are TGTGCCAGCAGTTCCCCTAGTGCCTACAATGAGCAGTTCTTC.

CDR3 nucleotide sequence: TGTGCCAGCAGCTCACCACTAGCGGGAAAACAAGAGACCCAGTACTTC. Its protein product is CASSSPLAGKQETQYF. The chain uses TRBV5-4 and TRBJ2-5; TRBD2 agrees at 10 bases. The germline gives CDR1 SGHNT, CDR2 YYREEE (reference sequence). CDR3 size: 16 residues. The V gene end was trimmed by 3 bases and the J gene end by 2 bases; junction bases not matched to a gene: 7.

This clone was seen only once. The chain carries TRBV25-1 and TRBJ2-1; 9 bases align to TRBD2. CDR1 is MGHDK and CDR2 is SYGVNS in the germline V gene. With 5 bases clipped from V and 4 bases from J, the junction kept 6 bases outside the gene matches. This CDR3 is 15 amino acids long. CDR3 bases: TGTGCCAGCAGTCCGAGCGGGAGGAAGTACAATGAGCAGTTCTTC. Translated, it gives CASSPSGRKYNEQFF.

The chain couples TRBV10-3 to TRBJ2-3; D may be TRBD2 (7 bases). The V end lost 4 bases, the J end lost 2 bases, and 13 bases lay between the germline ends. Germline lookup yields CDR1 ENHRY and CDR2 SYGVKD. This CDR3 is built from 15 residues. The CDR3 DNA sequence: TGTGCCATCAGTGTGGCGGGGGCCCCCACAGATACGCAGTATTTT. It specifies CAISVAGAPTDTQYF.

The CDR3, as DNA: TGTGCCATCGCGGCTGGGACAGGGAATGAAAAACTGTTTTTT. The encoded protein is CAIAAGTGNEKLFF. The rearrangement joins TRBV7-9 to TRBJ1-4; 9 bases align to TRBD1. Per the germline V gene, CDR1 is SEHNR and CDR2 is FQNEAQ (reference sequence). CDR3 length equals 14 residues. The V and J ends lost 10 bases and 5 bases, in that order; junction bases with no gene match: 8.

The chain has TRBV2 and TRBJ2-7; 7 bases match TRBD1. This CDR3 is 13 amino acids long. V was pared by 6 bases and J by 5 bases, with 7 bases of the junction left unmatched. Germline assignment: CDR1 SNHLY and CDR2 FYNNEI. The CDR3 loop reads CASSETGAHEQYF. The CDR3 DNA follows: TGTGCCAGCAGCGAAACAGGGGCCCACGAGCAGTACTTC.

V gene TRBV10-3 combines with J gene TRBJ2-1, with 9 bases aligning to TRBD2. The CDR3 covers 17 residues. Germline CDR1 is ENHRY and CDR2 is SYGVKD. The V gene end was trimmed by 3 bases and the J gene end by 0 bases; junction bases not matched to a gene: 6. The CDR3 region is CAISEGGSGSSYNEQFF. CDR3 nucleotide sequence: TGTGCCATCAGTGAAGGTGGTAGCGGGAGCTCCTACAATGAGCAGTTCTTC.

As DNA, the CDR3 is TGCGCCAGCAGCTTCACTAGCGACACCGGGGAGCTGTTTTTT. It translates to CASSFTSDTGELFF. V and J are TRBV5-1 and TRBJ2-2; 7 bases line up with TRBD2. In germline, CDR1 is SGHRS, CDR2 YFSETQ. The V segment lost 2 bases and the J segment 3 bases; nucleotides outside the gene matches: 1. The CDR3 sequence is 14 residues long.

The rearrangement uses TRBV5-4 and TRBJ1-2; TRBD1 aligns across 10 bases. The CDR3 has 14 residues. V lost 1 base, J lost 9 bases, and 6 bases stayed unmatched. Per the germline V gene, CDR1 is SGHNT and CDR2 is YYREEE (reference sequence). This CDR3 is CASSLRQGAGRYTF. The CDR3 bases are TGTGCCAGCAGCTTGAGACAGGGGGCCGGCCGCTACACCTTC.

V usage is TRBV28 and J usage is TRBJ1-2; the match to TRBD1 covers 7 bases. This CDR3 spans 15 amino acids. V dropped 7 bases and J dropped 5; count of bases not matched to a gene: 13. The V gene's germline CDR1 is MDHEN and CDR2 SYDVKM. The CDR3 nucleotides read TGTGCCAGCACCAAATCGGGACAGCTGGAGTATGGCTACACCTTC. Translation gives CASTKSGQLEYGYTF.

This chain uses TRBV7-8 with TRBJ1-1; TRBD1 aligns across 12 bases. V lost 5 bases to trimming and J lost 1 base; unmatched junction nucleotides: 11. The CDR3 is made up of 18 amino acids. CDR1 and CDR2 from the germline V gene are SGHVS and FQNEAQ. CDR3 residues: CASSPTGTGGRGNTEAFF. CDR3 DNA: TGTGCCAGCAGCCCCACCGGGACAGGGGGCCGGGGGAACACTGAAGCTTTCTTT.

The gene calls are TRBV7-2 and TRBJ2-3; 13 bases agree with TRBD2. This CDR3 spans 18 amino acids. V was clipped by 0 bases and J by 4 bases; unmatched bases: 7. Germline values: CDR1 SGHTA, CDR2 FQGNSA. The CDR3 coding sequence is TGTGCCAGCAGCTTAGCGCTGGGACTAGCGGGGCCGGCAGATACGCAGTATTTT. Amino acid sequence: CASSLALGLAGPADTQYF.

This clone occurred once. The chain employs TRBV19 and TRBJ2-1; 8 positions match TRBD2. The V gene end was trimmed by 7 bases and the J gene end by 4 bases; junction bases not matched to a gene: 6. Germline assignment: CDR1 LNHDA and CDR2 SQIVND (reference sequence). The CDR3 sequence is 14 residues long. CDR3 in DNA: TGTGCCAGTACCCCGGGACTAGAGTACAATGAGCAGTTCTTC. Translation gives CASTPGLEYNEQFF.

Concerning this clone: This same CDR3 is encoded by further DNA sequences in the sample. The chain combines TRBV5-6 with TRBJ2-3; 10 positions agree with TRBD2. The germline V gene has CDR1 SGHDT and CDR2 YYEEEE. This CDR3 has 14 residues. Trimming cost V 0 bases and J 5 bases; bases outside gene matches: 0. As DNA, the CDR3 is TGTGCCAGCAGCTTGGGACTAGCGGGAGATACGCAGTATTTT. Its protein is CASSLGLAGDTQYF. Supplemented by reference TRBV5-6 and TRBJ2-3, the full variable domain reads DAGVTQSPTHLIKTRGQQVTLRCSPKSGHDTVSWYQQALGQGPQFIFQYYEEEERQRGNFPDRFSGHQFPNYSSELNVNALLLGDSALYLCASSLGLAGDTQYFGPGTRLTVL.

The chain has TRBV6-1 and TRBJ1-4; no clear D. Germline CDR1 and CDR2: MNHNS and SASEGT. With 2 bases removed from V and 5 bases from J, the gap between germline ends came to 6 bases. The CDR3 has 13 amino acids. The CDR3 reads CASSEYGNEKLFF. DNA for the CDR3: TGTGCCAGCAGTGAATACGGGAATGAAAAACTGTTTTTT.

Only one count was recorded for this clone. The chain combines TRBV7-9 with TRBJ1-1; D is undetermined. V lost 5 bases to trimming and J lost 5 bases, with 6 bases between them. The CDR3 runs to 11 residues. The germline gives CDR1 SEHNR, CDR2 FQNEAQ (reference sequence). The chain's CDR3 is CASSRVTEAFF. The CDR3 DNA follows: TGTGCCAGCAGCCGGGTAACTGAAGCTTTCTTT. Using reference TRBV7-9 and TRBJ1-1 for the parts outside the CDR3, the full variable domain is DTGVSQNPRHKITKRGQNVTFRCDPISEHNRLYWYRQTLGQGPEFLTYFQNEAQLEKSRLLSDRFSAERPKGSFSTLEIQRTEQGDSAMYLCASSRVTEAFFGQGTRLTVV.

This clone was seen just once. The rearrangement links TRBV5-1 to TRBJ2-2, with D tentatively TRBD2 (6 bases). CDR1 and CDR2 (germline): SGHRS, YFSETQ. The CDR3 totals 14 residues. Trimming removed 5 bases at V and 2 bases at J, with 10 bases between. This CDR3 reads CASRLGLNTGELFF. The CDR3 DNA sequence: TGCGCCAGCAGGCTGGGACTCAACACCGGGGAGCTGTTTTTT.

This rearrangement joins TRBV2 to TRBJ1-5, with TRBD1 matching over 12 bases. The V gene's germline CDR1 is SNHLY and CDR2 FYNNEI. This CDR3 is 14 amino acids long. The V segment lost 7 bases and the J segment 6 bases; nucleotides outside the gene matches: 4. As DNA, the CDR3 is TGTGCCAGCATGGGACAGGGGGCTAGTCAGCCCCAGCATTTT. Its protein product is CASMGQGASQPQHF.

The rearrangement links TRBV5-1 to TRBJ2-7; 13 nucleotides agree with TRBD2. J gave up 6 bases and V 3 bases, and 9 bases lay outside the gene matches. Germline values: CDR1 SGHRS, CDR2 YFSETQ. The CDR3 length is 16 residues. The CDR3 DNA is TGCGCCAGCAGCTCTCAACTAGCGGGAGGGCCCGTCGAGCAGTACTTC. Translation gives CASSSQLAGGPVEQYF.